This T cell receptor (beta chain) is drawn from a study of tumor-infiltrating lymphocytes in primary liver carcinoma. This clonotype was observed many times. The roughly 17-32 mg bulk tissue piece was not sorted before simultaneous RNA and DNA extraction. Surgical resection was used to treat these primary liver carcinoma patients. Donors were untreated and chronically infected with HBV. Priming with a constant-region primer yielded TCR beta cDNA from 450 to 550 ng total RNA. Investigators got TCR beta libraries out of three nested multiplex PCR rounds, done with slightly modified ARM-PCR. Forward primers for TRBV1-TRBV30 and a C-beta reverse primer served the first two PCR rounds, at about 10 cycles each. TCRdb called the multiplex PCR reads again in MiXCR, with one record for every CDR3 protein. The sample lists about 35,000 distinct CDR3 sequences, 74% occurring once. The CDR3 runs 12 residues. The V and J ends lost 5 bases and 6 bases respectively, with 7 bases between them. Looked up from germline, CDR1 is SEHNR and CDR2 is FQNEAQ (reference sequence).

This chain links TRBV7-9 with TRBJ2-2; TRBD2 might be the D (5 bases). The clonotype originates from a man aged 40-50 years with primary liver carcinoma and hepatitis B virus infection. Material for sequencing was liver tumor tissue from sampling region 4. Subset meaning: tumor region T4, right-lateral pole. This CDR3 is CASSLSAGELFF. CDR3 nucleotides: TGTGCCAGCAGCCTTAGCGCCGGGGAGCTGTTTTTT. The whole variable domain, remainder taken from reference TRBV7-9 and TRBJ2-2, is DTGVSQNPRHKITKRGQNVTFRCDPISEHNRLYWYRQTLGQGPEFLTYFQNEAQLEKSRLLSDRFSAERPKGSFSTLEIQRTEQGDSAMYLCASSLSAGELFFGEGSRLTVL.